This T cell receptor beta chain came from a study of memory CD4+ T cells and cytomegalovirus serostatus. Overall study: Donors were healthy Belgian adults, 9 or 10 CMV seropositive and approximately 23 seronegative.

Single viable CD3+CD4+CD8-CD45RO+ cells were sorted as the memory CD4+ T cells. Total CD4+ T cells were enriched by CD4 positive selection. Germline values: CDR1 MGHRA, CDR2 YSYEKL. V was clipped by 0 bases and J by 8 bases; unmatched bases: 11. The CDR3 is 16 residues long. TCRdb's copy holds only in-frame clones and misses some; the assay was immunoSEQ multiplex PCR. The table lists about 92,000 clones, 80% of them singletons. Study results and caveats: Of approximately 150 reported CMV TCRbeta sequences, 60 to 85 were found in memory CD4+ repertoires.

Comments on this clone: Its target is unknown.

The chain is built from TRBV4-1 and TRBJ1-2; 8 bases line up with TRBD1. The TCR was taken from an adult in good health and CMV-seropositive. Sequencing input: memory CD4+ T cells from blood. CDR3 amino acids: CASSQEGRTGRGGYTF. As DNA, the CDR3 is TGCGCCAGCAGCCAAGAAGGTAGGACAGGGCGGGGAGGCTACACCTTC.